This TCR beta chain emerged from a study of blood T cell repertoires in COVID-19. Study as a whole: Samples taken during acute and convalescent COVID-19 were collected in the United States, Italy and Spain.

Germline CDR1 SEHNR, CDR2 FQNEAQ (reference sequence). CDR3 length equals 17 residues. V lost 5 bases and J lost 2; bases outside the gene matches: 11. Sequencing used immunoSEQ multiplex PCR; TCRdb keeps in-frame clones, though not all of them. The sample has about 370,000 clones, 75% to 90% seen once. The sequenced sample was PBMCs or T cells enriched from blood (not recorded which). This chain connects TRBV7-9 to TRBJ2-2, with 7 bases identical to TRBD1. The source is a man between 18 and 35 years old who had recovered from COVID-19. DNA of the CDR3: TGTGCCAGCAGCCTCGCCTCAGGGACAGTAAACACCGGGGAGCTGTTTTTT. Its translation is CASSLASGTVNTGELFF.